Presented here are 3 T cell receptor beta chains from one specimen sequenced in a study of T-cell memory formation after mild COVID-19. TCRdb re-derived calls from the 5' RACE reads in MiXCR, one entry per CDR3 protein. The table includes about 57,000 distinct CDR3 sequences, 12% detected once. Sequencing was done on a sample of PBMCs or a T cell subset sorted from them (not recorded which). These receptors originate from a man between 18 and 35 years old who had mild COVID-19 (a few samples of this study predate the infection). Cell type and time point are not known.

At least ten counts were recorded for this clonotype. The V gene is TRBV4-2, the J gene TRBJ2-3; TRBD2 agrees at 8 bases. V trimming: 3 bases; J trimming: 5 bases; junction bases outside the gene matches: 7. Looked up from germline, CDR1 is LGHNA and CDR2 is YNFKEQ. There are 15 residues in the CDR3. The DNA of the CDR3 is TGTGCCAGCAGCCACGAGCGGGGGACCGGAGATACGCAGTATTTT. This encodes CASSHERGTGDTQYF.

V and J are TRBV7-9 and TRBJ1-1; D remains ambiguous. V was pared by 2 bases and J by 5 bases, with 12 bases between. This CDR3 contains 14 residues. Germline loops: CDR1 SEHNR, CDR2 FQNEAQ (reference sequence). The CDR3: CASSLFLWETEAFF. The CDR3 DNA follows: TGTGCCAGCAGCTTATTTTTATGGGAAACTGAAGCTTTCTTT.

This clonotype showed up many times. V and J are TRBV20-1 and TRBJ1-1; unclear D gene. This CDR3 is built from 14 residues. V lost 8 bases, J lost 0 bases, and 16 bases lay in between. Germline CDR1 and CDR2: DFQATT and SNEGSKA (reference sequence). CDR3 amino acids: CSPLSGVMNTEAFF. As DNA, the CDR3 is TGCAGTCCCCTAAGTGGGGTAATGAACACTGAAGCTTTCTTT.